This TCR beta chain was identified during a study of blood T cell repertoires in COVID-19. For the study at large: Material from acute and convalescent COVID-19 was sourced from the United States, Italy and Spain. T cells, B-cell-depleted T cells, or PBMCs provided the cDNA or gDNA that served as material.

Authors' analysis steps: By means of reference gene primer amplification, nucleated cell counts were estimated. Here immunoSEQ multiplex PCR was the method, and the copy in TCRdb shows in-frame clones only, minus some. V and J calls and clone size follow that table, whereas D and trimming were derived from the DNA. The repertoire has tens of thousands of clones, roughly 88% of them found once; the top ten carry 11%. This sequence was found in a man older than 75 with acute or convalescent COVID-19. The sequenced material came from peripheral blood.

The CDR3 region has the DNA TGTGCCATCAGTTGGACATCCAACACCGGGGAGCTGTTTTTT. Its protein product is CAISWTSNTGELFF. V usage is TRBV10-3 and J usage is TRBJ2-2; perhaps TRBD1 as D (5 bases). The CDR3 has 14 residues. Per germline, CDR1 ENHRY and CDR2 SYGVKD. The V gene lost 5 bases and the J gene lost 2 bases, with 9 bases spanning the gap.